One and the same sample provided the 3 T cell receptor beta chains below, sequenced in a study of OX40 agonist ivuxolimab in advanced cancers. TCRdb's table, derived via immunoSEQ multiplex PCR, lists solely in-frame clones and lacks some. Here the sample spans under 70,000 clones, more than 80% being singletons. The sequences come from CD4+ or CD8+ T cells sorted from blood, collected in a trial of the OX40 agonist ivuxolimab. All receptors derive from an adult with an advanced solid tumor such as melanoma, head and neck, liver or kidney cancer.

This clone has only one observation. The rearrangement links TRBV11-2 to TRBJ2-7; TRBD1 aligns across 7 bases. Germline values: CDR1 SGHAT, CDR2 FQNNGV. Trimming took 0 bases from V and 1 from J; bases not matched to a gene: 6. This CDR3 is built from 16 residues. The CDR3 DNA follows: TGTGCCAGCAGCTTAGAGGTACAGGGGTTTTCCTACGAGCAGTACTTC. Translation: CASSLEVQGFSYEQYF.

The chain is built from TRBV15 and TRBJ2-5; TRBD2 agrees at 7 bases. CDR3 length: 19 amino acids. J was trimmed by 2 bases and V by 1 base; bases with no gene match: 16. CDR1 LNHNV and CDR2 YYDKDF come from the germline V gene (reference sequence). The CDR3 loop reads CATSRVGPSWEGLQETQYF. As DNA, the CDR3 is TGTGCCACCAGCAGAGTTGGTCCCTCTTGGGAGGGATTACAAGAGACCCAGTACTTC. Full variable domain (rest looked up from reference TRBV15 and TRBJ2-5): DAMVIQNPRYQVTQFGKPVTLSCSQTLNHNVMYWYQQKSSQAPKLLFHYYDKDFNNEADTPDNFQSRRPNTSFCFLDIRSPGLGDTAMYLCATSRVGPSWEGLQETQYFGPGTRLLVL.

The rearrangement joins TRBV25-1 to TRBJ2-7; unclear D gene. The CDR3 extends over 12 amino acids. Trimming left V 8 bases short and J 0 bases short, with 8 bases between. Germline CDR1 reads MGHDK; CDR2 reads SYGVNS. CDR3 in DNA: TGTGCCAGCCAGTATTTCTCCTACGAGCAGTACTTC. Its translation is CASQYFSYEQYF.